The entry that follows covers one T cell receptor (beta chain) sequence. The sample belongs to a study of blood T cell repertoires in COVID-19. The wider study: Whether acute or convalescent, the COVID-19 samples came from the United States, Italy and Spain.

Authors' processing steps: Researchers report that nucleated cell counts were estimated from reference gene primer amplification. The assay was immunoSEQ multiplex PCR, and TCRdb's table has in-frame clones only and misses some. From that table come the V and J calls and clone size; the DNA was used to work out D and trimming. The sample yields around 270,000 clones, around 89% seen once. V was cut by 5 bases and J by 1 base, with 14 bases left in between. The germline CDR1 and CDR2 sequences are SEHNR and FQNEAQ (reference sequence). CDR3 size: 15 residues. The source material was peripheral blood. The source of this sequence is a middle-aged man with acute or convalescent COVID-19. The chain combines TRBV7-9 with TRBJ1-2, with D hard to call. The CDR3 bases are TGTGCCAGCAGCCCCGGCGGCAGCCTTAACTATGGCTACACCTTC. Translation: CASSPGGSLNYGYTF.